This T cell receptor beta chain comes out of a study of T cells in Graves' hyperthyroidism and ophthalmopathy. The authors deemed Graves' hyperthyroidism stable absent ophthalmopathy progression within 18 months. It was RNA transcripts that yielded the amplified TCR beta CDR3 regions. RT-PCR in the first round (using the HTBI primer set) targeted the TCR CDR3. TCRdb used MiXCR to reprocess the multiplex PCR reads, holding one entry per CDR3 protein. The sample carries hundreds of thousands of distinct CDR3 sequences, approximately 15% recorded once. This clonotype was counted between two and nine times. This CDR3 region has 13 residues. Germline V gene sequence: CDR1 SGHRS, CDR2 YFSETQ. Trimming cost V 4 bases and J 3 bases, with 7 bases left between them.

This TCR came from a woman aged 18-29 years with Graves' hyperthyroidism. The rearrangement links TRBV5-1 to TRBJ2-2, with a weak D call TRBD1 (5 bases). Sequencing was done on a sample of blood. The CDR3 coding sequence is TGCGCCAGCAGCGAACAGGACACCGGGGAGCTGTTTTTT. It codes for CASSEQDTGELFF.